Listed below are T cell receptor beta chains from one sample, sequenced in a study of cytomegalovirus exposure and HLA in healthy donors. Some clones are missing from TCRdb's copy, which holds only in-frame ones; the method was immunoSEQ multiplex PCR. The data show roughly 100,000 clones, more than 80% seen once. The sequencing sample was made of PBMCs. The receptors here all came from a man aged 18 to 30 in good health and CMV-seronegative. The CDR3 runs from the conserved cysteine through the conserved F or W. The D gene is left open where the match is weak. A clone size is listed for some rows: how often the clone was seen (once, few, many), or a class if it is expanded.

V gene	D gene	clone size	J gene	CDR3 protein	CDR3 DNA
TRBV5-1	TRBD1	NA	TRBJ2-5	CASSLTGTGQETQYF	TGCGCCAGCAGCTTGACCGGGACAGGCCAAGAGACCCAGTACTTC
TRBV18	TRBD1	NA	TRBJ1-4	CASSYDRGVNEKLFF	TGTGCCAGCTCGTACGACAGGGGAGTAAATGAAAAACTGTTTTTT
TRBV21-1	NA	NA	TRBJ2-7	CASSKASTSYEQYF	TGTGCCAGCAGCAAAGCCTCGACTAGCTACGAGCAGTACTTC
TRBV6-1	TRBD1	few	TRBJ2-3	CASSEVTGEDTQYF	TGTGCCAGCAGTGAAGTAACAGGGGAAGATACGCAGTATTTT
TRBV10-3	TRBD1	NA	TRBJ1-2	CAISVTDREEGGYTF	TGTGCCATCAGCGTTACGGACAGGGAGGAGGGTGGCTACACCTTC
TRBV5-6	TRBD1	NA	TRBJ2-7	CASSLGGQGIYEQYF	TGTGCCAGCAGCTTGGGGGGACAGGGGATATACGAGCAGTACTTC
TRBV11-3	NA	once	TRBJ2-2	CASSPRAVNTGELFF	TGTGCCAGCAGCCCCCGAGCCGTAAACACCGGGGAGCTGTTTTTT
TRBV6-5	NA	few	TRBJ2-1	CASRGPSVYNEQFF	TGTGCCAGCCGAGGGCCTAGCGTCTACAATGAGCAGTTCTTC
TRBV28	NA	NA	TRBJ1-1	CASTFGGEYTEAFF	TGTGCCAGCACGTTCGGGGGGGAATACACTGAAGCTTTCTTT
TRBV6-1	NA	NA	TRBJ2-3	CASSPNSSTDTQYF	TGTGCCAGCAGTCCTAATTCTAGCACAGATACGCAGTATTTT
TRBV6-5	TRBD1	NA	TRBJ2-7	CASSSTGTGPYEQYF	TGTGCCAGCAGTTCCACCGGGACAGGGCCCTACGAGCAGTACTTC
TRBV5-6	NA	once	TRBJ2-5	CASSSRGRETQYF	TGTGCCAGCAGCTCACGAGGTAGAGAGACCCAGTACTTC
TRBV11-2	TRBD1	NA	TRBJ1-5	CASSSQGQGWQPQHF	TGTGCCAGCAGCTCGCAAGGACAGGGATGGCAGCCCCAGCATTTT
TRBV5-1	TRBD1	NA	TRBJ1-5	CASSLEDRGQPQHF	TGCGCCAGCAGCTTGGAGGACAGGGGACAGCCCCAGCATTTT
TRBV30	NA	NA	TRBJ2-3	CAWKLVSTDTQYF	TGTGCCTGGAAGCTAGTGAGCACAGATACGCAGTATTTT
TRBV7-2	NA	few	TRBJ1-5	CASSYRFNQPQHF	TGTGCCAGCAGTTACCGGTTCAATCAGCCCCAGCATTTT
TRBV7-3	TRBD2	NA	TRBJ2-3	CASSPSGRRTDTQYF	TGTGCCAGCAGCCCCAGCGGGAGGCGTACAGATACGCAGTATTTT
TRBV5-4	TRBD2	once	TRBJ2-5	CASSQGGSGVPQYF	TGCGCCAGCAGCCAAGGGGGTAGCGGGGTTCCCCAGTACTTC
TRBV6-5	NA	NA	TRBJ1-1	CASRRRLEREAFF	TGTGCCAGCAGGCGACGACTGGAACGAGAAGCTTTCTTT
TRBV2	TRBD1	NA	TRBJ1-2	CASSEEIDREDGYTF	TGTGCCAGCAGTGAAGAAATCGACAGGGAGGATGGCTACACCTTC
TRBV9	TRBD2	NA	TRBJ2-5	CASSAGLAGGIRETQYF	TGTGCCAGCAGCGCGGGACTAGCGGGAGGGATTCGGGAGACCCAGTACTTC
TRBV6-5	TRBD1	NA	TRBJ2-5	CASSPSRTGLTQYF	TGTGCCAGCAGTCCCTCCCGGACAGGCCTCACCCAGTACTTC
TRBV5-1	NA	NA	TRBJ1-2	CASSPAQGANGYGYTF	TGCGCCAGCAGCCCGGCACAGGGCGCGAACGGCTATGGCTACACCTTC
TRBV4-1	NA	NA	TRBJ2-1	CASSQERTYNEQFF	TGCGCCAGCAGCCAAGAGAGGACTTACAATGAGCAGTTCTTC
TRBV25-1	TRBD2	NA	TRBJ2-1	CASSDSAGDNEQFF	TGTGCCAGCAGTGATTCGGCGGGGGACAATGAGCAGTTCTTC